The 32 T cell receptor beta chains listed next were all sequenced from one sample in a study of T cells in Graves' hyperthyroidism and ophthalmopathy (dated by TCRdb to the late 2010s). Libraries were prepared through multiplex PCR. This sample was sequenced with an Illumina HiSeq 2000. The TCR beta CDR3 regions were amplified from RNA transcripts. A first-round RT-PCR of the TCR CDR3 used the HTBI primer set with the Qiagen OneStep RT-PCR kit. The public reads were reanalyzed by TCRdb: fastp trimming at Q25, MiXCR alignment, in-frame beta chains only. Rows are combined by CDR3 protein, so each entry shows the most common genes and DNA. For this sample there are 500,000 to 800,000 distinct CDR3 sequences; roughly 14% appear just once. The top ten hold approximately 12% of the sample. Specimen: blood. The receptors stem from a woman between 45 and 60 years old with Graves' ophthalmopathy.

This clonotype has more than one count but fewer than ten. This chain links TRBV19 with TRBJ2-3, with 10 bases identical to TRBD2. CDR1 and CDR2 (germline): LNHDA, SQIVND (reference sequence). The V segment lost 7 bases and the J segment 1 base; nucleotides outside the gene matches: 8. This CDR3 spans 16 amino acids. The CDR3 spells CASTSGLAGGTDTQYF. Here the CDR3 DNA reads TGTGCCAGTACCTCGGGTCTAGCGGGGGGCACAGATACGCAGTATTTT.

This clonotype occurred a few times. The genes are TRBV6-2 or TRBV6-3 and TRBJ1-5; D perhaps matches TRBD1 (5 bases). Germline V gene sequence: CDR1 MNHEY, CDR2 SVGEGT. Trimming removed 2 bases at V and 1 base at J, with 9 bases between. The CDR3 sequence is 15 residues long. The CDR3 region is CASSYVQGSNQPQHF. The CDR3 bases are TGTGCCAGCAGTTACGTCCAGGGAAGCAATCAGCCCCAGCATTTT.

This clonotype has a count of ten or more. This rearrangement joins TRBV18 to TRBJ2-1, with a weak D call TRBD2 (5 bases). CDR1 and CDR2 (germline): KGHSH, LQKENI. The V gene lost 0 bases and the J gene lost 1 base, with 7 bases spanning the gap. The CDR3 loop spans 15 amino acids. The CDR3 sequence: CASSPPRESYNEQFF. The DNA for the CDR3 is TGTGCCAGCTCACCACCGAGGGAATCCTACAATGAGCAGTTCTTC.

V and J are TRBV29-1 and TRBJ2-3, with no clear D. Between the trimmed V and J ends, which lost 7 bases and 1 base, there was a span of 9 bases. Germline V CDR1 and CDR2: SQVTM, ANQGSEA. This CDR3 is 12 amino acids long. The chain's CDR3 is CSANSGTDTQYF. DNA for the CDR3: TGCAGCGCGAATTCAGGCACAGATACGCAGTATTTT.

This clonotype was counted at least ten times. This chain links TRBV12-3 or TRBV12-4 with TRBJ2-7; 7 bases agree with TRBD2. V lost 3 bases to trimming and J lost 7 bases; unmatched junction nucleotides: 15. CDR3 length: 16 amino acids. The CDR3 DNA reads as TGTGCCAGCAGTTTCTACGGACTAGTGTCGCTAGGGGAGCAGTACTTC. Residues: CASSFYGLVSLGEQYF.

This clonotype was counted at least ten times. The chain couples TRBV7-9 to TRBJ2-1; 10 nucleotides align to TRBD2. V dropped 5 bases and J dropped 4; count of bases not matched to a gene: 11. This CDR3 contains 17 residues. Germline values: CDR1 SEHNR, CDR2 FQNEAQ (reference sequence). The CDR3: CASSLSQLAGLYNEQFF. DNA of the CDR3: TGTGCCAGCAGCCTCAGCCAACTAGCGGGACTATACAATGAGCAGTTCTTC.

This clonotype showed up many times. This sequence joins TRBV4-1 and TRBJ2-7; 11 bases are a match to TRBD2. CDR3 size: 17 residues. Germline assignment: CDR1 MGHRA and CDR2 YSYEKL. Trimming removed 4 bases from V and 7 bases from J; junction bases left unmatched: 15. Written as DNA, the CDR3 is TGCGCCAGCAGCCGAATCCGAACTAGCGGGAGTCTCGATGAGCAGTACTTC. It translates to CASSRIRTSGSLDEQYF.

This clonotype was seen many times. CDR3 coding DNA: TGTGCCAGCAGTCCTCGACTGGGACGACAGATAAACTACGAGCAGTACTTC. As protein: CASSPRLGRQINYEQYF. The rearrangement uses TRBV28 and TRBJ2-7, with D perhaps assigned TRBD1 or TRBD2 (5 bases each). The CDR3 totals 17 residues. The V end lost 5 bases, the J end lost 3 bases, and 23 bases lay between the germline ends. Germline V gives CDR1 MDHEN, CDR2 SYDVKM.

This clonotype was counted many times. DNA of the CDR3: TGTGCCAGCAGCCAAGACAGGGGGCAGGTCGACACTGAAGCTTTCTTT. Its translation is CASSQDRGQVDTEAFF. The chain employs TRBV3-1 and TRBJ1-1; 8 bases are a match to TRBD1. Per germline, CDR1 LGHDT and CDR2 YNNKEL (reference sequence). After removal of 0 bases from V and 3 bases from J, the junction contained 6 bases not matched to a gene. This CDR3 contains 16 residues.

This clonotype was counted at least ten times. This chain connects TRBV30 to TRBJ1-1; 11 nucleotides match TRBD1. Germline V gene data show CDR1 as GTSNPN and CDR2 as SVGIG (reference sequence). The V and J ends lost 0 bases and 4 bases, in that order; junction bases with no gene match: 1. The CDR3 runs 14 residues. The CDR3 coding sequence is TGTGCCTGGAGTGTCGGGACAGGGGGCACTGAAGCTTTCTTT. This codes for CAWSVGTGGTEAFF.

This clonotype showed up many times. The chain is built from TRBV2 and TRBJ2-1; 8 bases line up with TRBD1. Germline CDR1 reads SNHLY; CDR2 reads FYNNEI. The V gene end was trimmed by 9 bases and the J gene end by 9 bases; junction bases not matched to a gene: 10. CDR3 size: 13 residues. The CDR3 protein is CARTGTGRGEQFF. For the CDR3, the DNA is TGTGCCAGAACCGGGACAGGTCGGGGTGAGCAGTTCTTC. The entire variable domain, with the rest obtained from reference TRBV2 and TRBJ2-1, is as follows: EPEVTQTPSHQVTQMGQEVILRCVPISNHLYFYWYRQILGQKVEFLVSFYNNEISEKSEIFDDQFSVERPDGSNFTLKIRSTKLEDSAMYFCARTGTGRGEQFFGPGTRLTVL.

This clonotype was seen many times. The rearrangement links TRBV5-6 to TRBJ2-3, with 7 bases lining up with TRBD1. The CDR3 loop spans 16 amino acids. V lost 1 base to trimming and J lost 2 bases; unmatched junction nucleotides: 7. The germline CDR1 and CDR2 sequences are SGHDT and YYEEEE. CDR3 sequence (DNA): TGTGCCAGCAGCTTGAGGGACAGCTTATACACAGATACGCAGTATTTT. Protein sequence: CASSLRDSLYTDTQYF.

This clonotype has a handful of counts. The chain couples TRBV6-1 to TRBJ1-5; TRBD1 agrees at 7 bases. There are 16 residues in the CDR3. From germline, CDR1 is MNHNS and CDR2 SASEGT. V was clipped by 3 bases and J by 7 bases; unmatched bases: 12. The chain's CDR3 is CASSDRDRTQGQPQHF. Written as DNA, the CDR3 is TGTGCCAGCAGTGATCGGGACAGAACCCAGGGACAGCCCCAGCATTTT.

This clonotype was counted between two and nine times. The CDR3 DNA follows: TGTGCCAGCAGCCCGAGGACAGGGCTCGCCGCTAATGAAAAACTGTTTTTT. Translating it yields CASSPRTGLAANEKLFF. The V call is TRBV7-6, the J call TRBJ1-4; 8 positions match TRBD1. V trimming: 5 bases; J trimming: 3 bases; junction bases outside the gene matches: 11. The CDR3 covers 17 residues. CDR1 SGHVS and CDR2 FNYEAQ come from the germline V gene.

This clonotype was counted ten times or more. This sequence joins TRBV18 and TRBJ2-3; D remains ambiguous. Trimming cost V 1 base and J 1 base, with 3 bases left between them. The germline V gene encodes CDR1 KGHSH and CDR2 LQKENI. The CDR3 has 13 residues. CDR3 DNA sequence: TGTGCCAGCTCACCACTTGGCACAGATACGCAGTATTTT. Translation gives CASSPLGTDTQYF.

This clonotype was counted many times. This chain joins TRBV27 and TRBJ2-3; D is possibly TRBD2 (6 bases). Per germline, CDR1 MNHEY and CDR2 SMNVEV (reference sequence). V lost 6 bases and J lost 1, with 17 bases in between. This CDR3 region has 16 residues. CDR3 residues: CASRFTRGRGTDTQYF. As DNA, the CDR3 is TGTGCCAGCAGATTCACGCGGGGCCGGGGCACAGATACGCAGTATTTT.

The chain combines TRBV6-1 with TRBJ1-2, with 7 nucleotides matching TRBD1. V lost 5 bases, J lost 6 bases, and 6 bases stayed unmatched. Looked up from germline, CDR1 is MNHNS and CDR2 is SASEGT. The CDR3 has 13 residues. The CDR3, as DNA: TGTGCCAGCAGTCCGACAGGGCTTAATGGCTACACCTTC. This translates into CASSPTGLNGYTF.

V is TRBV11-1 and J is TRBJ2-5, with 10 bases fitting TRBD1. Germline-derived CDR1 and CDR2 are SGHAT and FQDESV (reference sequence). The CDR3 extends over 15 amino acids. V was clipped by 4 bases and J by 5 bases; unmatched bases: 7. The CDR3 nucleotides are TGTGCCAGCAGCTCAAGACAGGGGGCGAAGGAGACCCAGTACTTC. Its protein is CASSSRQGAKETQYF.

This clonotype was seen at least ten times. The V call is TRBV12-3 or TRBV12-4, the J call TRBJ2-1, with D possibly being TRBD1 or TRBD2 (5 bases each). Trimming removed 5 bases from V and 4 bases from J, with 12 bases in between. This CDR3 region has 14 residues. The CDR3 spells CASSPRGLYNEQFF. As DNA, the CDR3 is TGTGCCAGCAGTCCCCGGGGCCTGTACAATGAGCAGTTCTTC.

This clonotype was seen at least ten times. This rearrangement joins TRBV24-1 to TRBJ2-7; a weak D match, TRBD1 (6 bases). The CDR3 has 14 amino acids. V was clipped by 0 bases and J by 2 bases, with 7 bases between them. CDR1 KGHDR and CDR2 SFDVKD come from the germline V gene. The CDR3 nucleotides read TGTGCCACCAGTGATTTGGGACAGCCCTACGAGCAGTACTTC. This gives the protein CATSDLGQPYEQYF.

This clonotype has ten or more counts. This chain uses TRBV27 with TRBJ1-2; weak D call: TRBD1 (5 bases). V gave up 2 bases and J gave up 0 bases, with 13 bases separating them. The CDR3 is 16 residues long. The germline V gene encodes CDR1 MNHEY and CDR2 SMNVEV (reference sequence). The CDR3 loop is CASSLSVDISNYGYTF. The CDR3 coding sequence is TGTGCCAGCAGTTTAAGTGTGGACATCTCTAACTATGGCTACACCTTC.

V gene TRBV10-3 combines with J gene TRBJ2-7; either TRBD1 or TRBD2 may supply D (5 bases each). Trimming pared 3 bases from V and 0 bases from J, leaving 15 bases between. From germline, CDR1 is ENHRY and CDR2 SYGVKD. The CDR3 loop spans 16 amino acids. The CDR3 region has the DNA TGTGCCATCAGTGACCCGAGGGGCACTAGCTCCTACGAGCAGTACTTC. Encoded protein: CAISDPRGTSSYEQYF.

This clonotype was observed a handful of times. This chain connects TRBV3-1 to TRBJ2-1; D unclear. Germline CDR1 is LGHDT and CDR2 is YNNKEL (reference sequence). Trimming left V 1 base short and J 12 bases short, with 16 bases between. This CDR3 has 14 amino acids. DNA for the CDR3: TGTGCCAGCAGCCAAGTTGAGCGAGAAACCCCGCAGTTCTTC. This sequence encodes CASSQVERETPQFF.

Ten or more counts support this clonotype. This chain uses TRBV27 with TRBJ1-5, with no clear D. Trimming took 8 bases from V and 2 from J, leaving 19 bases between them. Germline CDR1 is MNHEY and CDR2 is SMNVEV (reference sequence). The CDR3 length is 16 residues. CDR3: CASRREWGAGNQPQHF. CDR3 DNA: TGTGCCAGCCGAAGAGAGTGGGGTGCGGGCAATCAGCCCCAGCATTTT.

The sample holds many counts of this clonotype. This chain uses TRBV6-1 with TRBJ1-1; TRBD1 aligns across 8 bases. The trim removed 6 bases at V and 4 bases at J, leaving 4 bases unmatched. The CDR3 is 13 amino acids. From germline, CDR1 is MNHNS and CDR2 SASEGT. The CDR3 loop reads CASREQGVTEAFF. The CDR3, as DNA: TGTGCCAGCAGAGAACAGGGGGTCACTGAAGCTTTCTTT.

Only a few counts were recorded for this clonotype. For the CDR3, the DNA is TGTGCCTGGAGTGCATTCGGCACCGGGGAGCTGTTTTTT. Amino acids: CAWSAFGTGELFF. This chain uses TRBV30 with TRBJ2-2; D call uncertain. The CDR3 consists of 13 residues. CDR1 is GTSNPN and CDR2 is SVGIG in the germline V gene (reference sequence). Between the trimmed V and J ends, which lost 1 base and 4 bases, there was a span of 7 bases.

This clonotype was seen only a few times. The chain combines TRBV7-9 with TRBJ2-5; D ambiguous. Trimming left V 5 bases short and J 2 bases short, with 6 bases between. CDR1 SEHNR and CDR2 FQNEAQ come from the germline V gene (reference sequence). The CDR3 length is 12 residues. CDR3 loop: CASSMTQETQYF. The CDR3 bases are TGTGCCAGCAGCATGACGCAAGAGACCCAGTACTTC.

This clonotype was detected many times. The chain employs TRBV5-1 and TRBJ2-1; D perhaps matches TRBD2 (5 bases). CDR3 length equals 16 residues. The V end lost 3 bases, the J end lost 5 bases, and 18 bases lay between the germline ends. The germline V gene encodes CDR1 SGHRS and CDR2 YFSETQ. CDR3 region: CASSSVDSTGDNEQFF. CDR3 nucleotide sequence: TGCGCCAGCAGCTCCGTTGACTCCACCGGGGACAATGAGCAGTTCTTC.

This clonotype was seen repeatedly, ten times or more. The chain combines TRBV7-2 with TRBJ2-7; TRBD2 matches at 9 bases. V shed 5 bases, J shed 5 bases, and the junction held 7 bases outside the gene matches. The CDR3 runs 14 residues. The germline gives CDR1 SGHTA, CDR2 FQGNSA. The CDR3: CASSPGLAKDEQYF. CDR3 nucleotides: TGTGCCAGCAGCCCTGGACTAGCGAAAGACGAGCAGTACTTC. Drawing the rest from reference TRBV7-2 and TRBJ2-7, the complete variable domain is GAGVSQSPSNKVTEKGKDVELRCDPISGHTALYWYRQSLGQGLEFLIYFQGNSAPDKSGLPSDRFSAERTGGSVSTLTIQRTQQEDSAVYLCASSPGLAKDEQYFGPGTRLTVT.

This clonotype was counted many times. The chain employs TRBV5-1 and TRBJ1-6; 10 bases match TRBD1. V lost 2 bases and J lost 12; bases outside the gene matches: 8. Germline assignment: CDR1 SGHRS and CDR2 YFSETQ. The CDR3 is made up of 15 amino acids. CDR3 coding DNA: TGCGCCAGCAGCTTAACCGGGACAGGGGATCTACCCCTCCACTTT. Translating gives CASSLTGTGDLPLHF. The full variable domain, its missing parts supplied by reference TRBV5-1 and TRBJ1-6, is KAGVTQTPRYLIKTRGQQVTLSCSPISGHRSVSWYQQTPGQGLQFLFEYFSETQRNKGNFPGRFSGRQFSNSRSEMNVSTLELGDSALYLCASSLTGTGDLPLHFGNGTRLTVT.

This clonotype was observed at least ten times. This sequence joins TRBV6-2 or TRBV6-3 and TRBJ1-5; D perhaps matches TRBD1 (6 bases). This CDR3 has 13 amino acids. Trimming took 6 bases from V and 7 from J, leaving 13 bases between them. Looked up from germline, CDR1 is MNHEY and CDR2 is SVGEGT. The CDR3 sequence is CASRKRGGQPQHF. CDR3 sequence (DNA): TGTGCCAGCAGAAAAAGGGGGGGGCAGCCCCAGCATTTT.

This clonotype has a count of ten or more. The chain employs TRBV20-1 and TRBJ1-4; D is possibly TRBD1 (6 bases). The CDR3 covers 15 residues. Germline V gives CDR1 DFQATT, CDR2 SNEGSKA (reference sequence). V lost 0 bases to trimming and J lost 3 bases, with 11 bases between them. DNA of the CDR3: TGCAGTGCTAGAGATTCGGGACAATCTAATGAAAAACTGTTTTTT. It codes for CSARDSGQSNEKLFF.